The 27 T cell receptor beta chains presented below share a single source sample, sequenced in a study of blood T cell repertoires in COVID-19. Sequencing used immunoSEQ multiplex PCR; TCRdb keeps in-frame clones, though not all of them. Of a few hundred thousand clones in the sample, approximately 82% are singletons; the top ten hold around 1.2%. Sample: peripheral blood. The receptors were sampled from a woman aged 45-59 years with acute or convalescent COVID-19.

Details on this clone: Other DNA variants within this sample encode the same CDR3. J is TRBJ1-1 and V is TRBV27; TRBD1 matches 7 bases. The CDR3 runs 13 residues. The germline gives CDR1 MNHEY, CDR2 SMNVEV (reference sequence). V was clipped by 1 base and J by 4 bases; unmatched bases: 0. The CDR3 protein is CASSLYRGTEAFF. DNA for the CDR3: TGTGCCAGCAGTTTATACAGGGGCACTGAAGCTTTCTTT.

The chain couples TRBV30 to TRBJ1-5, with D perhaps TRBD1 (6 bases). The CDR3 covers 16 residues. Germline CDR1 and CDR2: GTSNPN and SVGIG (reference sequence). V gave up 1 base and J gave up 0 bases, with 13 bases separating them. CDR3 amino acids: CAWSDGQTISNQPQHF. CDR3 nucleotide sequence: TGTGCCTGGAGTGACGGACAGACGATTAGCAATCAGCCCCAGCATTTT.

V and J are TRBV23-1 and TRBJ1-5; TRBD1 matches 9 bases. TRBV23-1 is reported as an ORF; its role is uncertain. The CDR3 length is 18 residues. V dropped 3 bases and J dropped 6; count of bases not matched to a gene: 15. CDR3: CASSHPDRGMSISQPQHF. The CDR3 bases are TGCGCCAGCAGTCACCCGGACAGGGGAATGAGTATCAGTCAGCCCCAGCATTTT.

To note about this clone: In the same sample, other DNA sequences code for this CDR3. This chain links TRBV18 with TRBJ1-1, with a tentative D call TRBD1 (5 bases). The CDR3 has 13 amino acids. With 0 bases removed from V and 5 bases from J, the gap between germline ends came to 7 bases. CDR1 is KGHSH, CDR2 LQKENI, per germline. The CDR3 sequence is CASSPPGGTEAFF. The CDR3 coding sequence is TGTGCCAGCTCACCACCTGGGGGGACTGAAGCTTTCTTT.

In this sample, this clone turned up once. The rearrangement links TRBV2 to TRBJ1-3; no clear D. CDR1 is SNHLY, CDR2 FYNNEI, per germline. Trimming cost V 2 bases and J 0 bases, with 8 bases left between them. This CDR3 comprises 15 residues. CDR3 loop: CASSEFVGSGNTIYF. The CDR3 DNA reads TGTGCCAGCAGTGAATTTGTCGGCTCTGGAAACACCATATATTTT.

The V and J genes are TRBV30 and TRBJ1-5, with TRBD1 as a possible D gene (5 bases). The CDR3 covers 13 residues. V was trimmed by 4 bases and J by 4 bases, leaving 11 bases between them. CDR1 and CDR2 (germline): GTSNPN, SVGIG (reference sequence). The CDR3 bases are TGTGCCTGGAATGGGGGGACTAATCAGCCCCAGCATTTT. As protein: CAWNGGTNQPQHF.

The chain employs TRBV27 and TRBJ2-7; 11 bases line up with TRBD2. V lost 5 bases to trimming and J lost 2 bases; unmatched junction nucleotides: 11. The CDR3 is 17 residues long. From germline, CDR1 is MNHEY and CDR2 SMNVEV (reference sequence). CDR3 DNA sequence: TGTGCCAGCAGTCGCAGGGGCGGGACTAGCGGAGCCTACGAGCAGTACTTC. Translating gives CASSRRGGTSGAYEQYF.

This clone was counted once. The same CDR3 is also encoded by other DNA sequences in this sample. V and J are TRBV29-1 and TRBJ1-2, with 7 bases lining up with TRBD1. Germline values: CDR1 SQVTM, CDR2 ANQGSEA. J gave up 0 bases and V 5 bases, and 3 bases lay outside the gene matches. The CDR3 consists of 13 residues. CDR3 amino acids: CSVPDRANYGYTF. CDR3 nucleotides: TGCAGCGTTCCTGACAGGGCTAACTATGGCTACACCTTC.

The J gene is TRBJ1-1, the V gene TRBV18; 7 bases agree with TRBD1. Germline CDR1 KGHSH, CDR2 LQKENI. The CDR3 extends over 14 amino acids. V gave up 5 bases and J gave up 2 bases; unmatched junction bases: 5. The CDR3 DNA reads as TGTGCCAGCTCAACCACAGGGGTAAACACTGAAGCTTTCTTT. Its translation is CASSTTGVNTEAFF.

The V gene is TRBV7-2, the J gene TRBJ2-1; TRBD2 aligns across 8 bases. CDR1 is SGHTA and CDR2 is FQGNSA in the germline V gene. Unmatched junction bases numbered 12, after V lost 6 bases and J lost 14 bases. The CDR3 runs 13 residues. The CDR3 loop reads CASSSHYREGEFF. CDR3 bases: TGTGCCAGCAGTTCCCATTACCGGGAGGGGGAGTTCTTC.

The genes are TRBV12-3 or TRBV12-4 and TRBJ2-5, with a possible D match to TRBD1 (6 bases). V was trimmed by 6 bases and J by 5 bases, leaving 13 bases between them. The CDR3 has 13 amino acids. The CDR3 reads CASSLRQEETQYF. The DNA of the CDR3 is TGTGCCAGCAGCCTTCGACAGGAGGAGACCCAGTACTTC.

The genes are TRBV2 and TRBJ1-1; perhaps TRBD1 as D (5 bases). This CDR3 is 11 amino acids long. The germline gives CDR1 SNHLY, CDR2 FYNNEI. V lost 8 bases, J lost 3 bases, and 7 bases lay in between. The CDR3 coding sequence is TGTGCCAGCGTCAGGGACACTGAAGCTTTCTTT. Amino acid sequence: CASVRDTEAFF.

V usage is TRBV7-8 and J usage is TRBJ2-7; D perhaps matches TRBD1 (5 bases). The CDR3 extends over 12 amino acids. CDR1 is SGHVS and CDR2 is FQNEAQ in the germline V gene. Trimming removed 5 bases at V and 5 bases at J, with 10 bases between. The chain's CDR3 is CASSPPRDEQYF. The CDR3 region has the DNA TGTGCCAGCAGCCCACCCAGGGACGAGCAGTACTTC.

The chain is built from TRBV6-1 and TRBJ1-4; the D gene is possibly TRBD1 (5 bases). The CDR3 covers 14 residues. The germline V and J ends were trimmed by 1 base and 5 bases, with 8 bases remaining between them. Looked up from germline, CDR1 is MNHNS and CDR2 is SASEGT. The CDR3 loop is CASSEGQGNEKLFF. The DNA of the CDR3 is TGTGCCAGCAGTGAAGGGCAGGGCAATGAAAAACTGTTTTTT.

With respect to this clone: The same CDR3 is also encoded by other DNA sequences in this sample. V is TRBV7-2 and J is TRBJ2-5; 7 bases align to TRBD2. The CDR3 has 14 amino acids. Germline values: CDR1 SGHTA, CDR2 FQGNSA. With V trimmed by 1 base and J by 2 bases, 1 base remained unmatched. The CDR3, as DNA: TGTGCCAGCAGCTTAGGCGGGGGTCAAGAGACCCAGTACTTC. Translating gives CASSLGGGQETQYF.

This chain connects TRBV5-1 to TRBJ2-5; TRBD2 agrees at 14 bases. CDR1 and CDR2 (germline): SGHRS, YFSETQ. With V trimmed by 3 bases and J by 4 bases, 5 bases remained unmatched. This CDR3 contains 16 residues. CDR3 residues: CASSSGLAGEVETQYF. The CDR3 DNA is TGCGCCAGCAGCTCGGGACTAGCGGGAGAGGTAGAGACCCAGTACTTC.

The chain has TRBV27 and TRBJ1-5; D is ambiguous. The V and J ends lost 10 bases and 3 bases respectively, with 10 bases between them. Germline CDR1 and CDR2: MNHEY and SMNVEV (reference sequence). The CDR3 has 12 amino acids. Here the CDR3 reads CATGWPNQPQHF. CDR3 coding DNA: TGTGCCACCGGGTGGCCCAATCAGCCCCAGCATTTT.

The genes are TRBV29-1 and TRBJ2-7; 9 bases map to TRBD2. The CDR3 is made up of 16 amino acids. The ends lost 6 bases at V and 0 bases at J; junction bases unmatched: 12. CDR1 and CDR2 (germline): SQVTM, ANQGSEA. CDR3 sequence: CSVGGGSAGGSYEQYF. In DNA form, the CDR3 reads TGCAGCGTGGGTGGGGGGTCAGCGGGAGGCTCCTACGAGCAGTACTTC.

The rearrangement links TRBV3-1 (or the pseudogene TRBV3-2) to TRBJ1-2; D perhaps matches TRBD1 (6 bases). Trimming stripped 4 bases from V and 0 bases from J, with 12 bases between. Germline assignment: CDR1 LGHDT and CDR2 YNNKEL (reference sequence). There are 15 residues in the CDR3. CDR3 amino acids: CASSRGTLTNYGYTF. The CDR3 nucleotides read TGTGCCAGCAGCCGTGGGACACTCACTAACTATGGCTACACCTTC.

J is TRBJ2-5 and V is TRBV7-2, with D possibly matching TRBD2 (6 bases). Germline CDR1 and CDR2: SGHTA and FQGNSA. Trimming shortened V by 2 bases and J by 2 bases, and 9 bases separated the two germline ends. This CDR3 contains 14 residues. The CDR3 region is CASSLSAGQETQYF. CDR3 nucleotides: TGTGCCAGCAGCTTATCGGCGGGGCAAGAGACCCAGTACTTC.

The rearrangement links TRBV2 to TRBJ1-5; D not resolved. Germline loops: CDR1 SNHLY, CDR2 FYNNEI. The CDR3 has 13 residues. The V and J ends lost 2 bases and 12 bases respectively, with 14 bases between them. The CDR3 sequence: CASSELKETYQHF. The CDR3 DNA sequence: TGTGCCAGCAGTGAACTGAAGGAGACCTACCAGCATTTT.

The chain joins TRBV6-9 to TRBJ2-3; 7 nucleotides match TRBD2. The CDR3 has 14 amino acids. The germline V gene encodes CDR1 MNHGY and CDR2 SVAAGI. V was pared by 4 bases and J by 2 bases, with 3 bases of the junction left unmatched. The CDR3 here is CASSSSGITDTQYF. In DNA form, the CDR3 reads TGTGCCAGCAGTTCCAGCGGGATCACAGATACGCAGTATTTT.

The chain joins TRBV30 to TRBJ1-6, with D possibly TRBD1 on 6 matching bases. Trimming left V 3 bases short and J 6 bases short, with 9 bases between. Per the germline V gene, CDR1 is GTSNPN and CDR2 is SVGIG (reference sequence). This CDR3 region has 13 residues. CDR3 sequence (DNA): TGTGCCTGGAGGGACAGCCTTAATTCACCCCTCCACTTT. Translation gives CAWRDSLNSPLHF. The whole variable domain, remainder taken from reference TRBV30 and TRBJ1-6, is SQTIHQWPATLVQPVGSPLSLECTVEGTSNPNLYWYRQAAGRGLQLLFYSVGIGQISSEVPQNLSASRPQDRQFILSSKKLLLSDSGFYLCAWRDSLNSPLHFGNGTRLTVT.

The gene calls are TRBV12-5 and TRBJ2-5, with TRBD2 identical over 7 bases. J gave up 1 base and V 5 bases, and 7 bases lay outside the gene matches. The CDR3 has 15 residues. Germline V gene sequence: CDR1 LGHNT, CDR2 FRNRAP. CDR3: CASGPSGGGQETQYF. CDR3 bases: TGTGCTAGTGGTCCTAGCGGAGGTGGCCAAGAGACCCAGTACTTC.

The chain uses TRBV3-1 (or the pseudogene TRBV3-2) and TRBJ2-1, with 12 bases lining up with TRBD2. V shed 0 bases, J shed 4 bases, and the junction held 4 bases outside the gene matches. Germline V gene data show CDR1 as LGHDT and CDR2 as YNNKEL (reference sequence). This CDR3 region has 17 residues. The DNA of the CDR3 is TGTGCCAGCAGCCAAGAATGGGGGACTAGCGGGTACAATGAGCAGTTCTTC. Translation gives CASSQEWGTSGYNEQFF.

The chain combines TRBV7-2 with TRBJ1-2, with D perhaps TRBD1 (5 bases). V gave up 1 base and J gave up 3 bases, with 9 bases separating them. CDR1 and CDR2 (germline): SGHTA, FQGNSA. The CDR3 length is 14 residues. The CDR3 region has the DNA TGTGCCAGCAGCTTAGATCAGGGTTACTATGGCTACACCTTC. It yields the protein CASSLDQGYYGYTF.

The V and J genes are TRBV27 and TRBJ2-1; 8 bases are shared with TRBD2. The CDR3 totals 16 residues. Germline V gene sequence: CDR1 MNHEY, CDR2 SMNVEV (reference sequence). V gave up 4 bases and J gave up 3 bases; unmatched junction bases: 8. CDR3 residues: CASSSPTSGDYNEQFF. CDR3 coding DNA: TGTGCCAGCAGTTCCCCCACTAGCGGAGACTACAATGAGCAGTTCTTC.